Each of the 31 T cell receptor beta chains below was sequenced from the same sample in a study of EBV T-cell therapy then PD-1 blockade in nasopharyngeal carcinoma. As for treatment: AdE1-LMPpoly-expanded autologous EBV-specific T-cell therapy followed by anti-PD-1 nivolumab. Antigens for these TCRs are unknown. The protocol was immunoSEQ multiplex PCR, while the TCRdb copy is restricted to in-frame clones and leaves out a portion. The sample lists about 14,000 clones, around 84% occurring once. Sequenced material: CD8+ T cells from blood, taken around day 99 from a patient whose treatment included autologous EBV-specific T cells and nivolumab. The receptor set was obtained from a man aged 40-50 years with nasopharyngeal carcinoma.

The V gene is TRBV19, the J gene TRBJ2-5, with D hard to call. The assigned J gene may be wrong: the sequence end matches TRBJ2-7 better. Germline V CDR1 and CDR2: LNHDA, SQIVND (reference sequence). The CDR3 length is 13 residues. CDR3 amino acids: CASSMSPIDEQYF. The CDR3 DNA sequence: TGTGCCAGTAGTATGTCCCCAATCGACGAGCAGTACTTC.

This clone is deemed medium-sized. The rearrangement links TRBV6-1 to TRBJ2-7; D possibly matches TRBD1 or TRBD2 (6 bases each). V lost 1 base and J 0 bases, leaving 10 bases between the germline ends. This CDR3 is built from 15 residues. CDR1 and CDR2 from the germline V gene are MNHNS and SASEGT. CDR3 sequence: CASSEEGGLSYEQYF. The CDR3 coding sequence is TGTGCCAGCAGTGAAGAAGGGGGACTCTCCTACGAGCAGTACTTC.

This clone was counted only a few times. The chain recombines TRBV21-1 with TRBJ1-5; TRBD1, the table's D call, lacks a check against the DNA. TRBV21-1 constitutes a pseudogene. This CDR3 contains 15 residues. CDR3 residues: CASSKSPQGNQPQHF. In nucleotides, the CDR3 is TGTGCCAGCAGCAAATCCCCACAGGGCAATCAGCCCCAGCATTTT.

The rearrangement joins TRBV6-2 or TRBV6-3 to TRBJ1-2; D gene ambiguous. The CDR3 runs 14 residues. Germline V gene lookup returns CDR1 MNHEY and CDR2 SVGEGT. V was cut by 0 bases and J by 3 bases, with 8 bases left in between. The CDR3 sequence is CASSYSETYYGYTF. The CDR3 DNA reads as TGTGCCAGCAGTTACTCTGAGACATACTATGGCTACACCTTC.

The V and J genes are TRBV7-8 and TRBJ2-5; TRBD2 might be the D (7 bases). The CDR3 sequence is 13 residues long. In germline, CDR1 is SGHVS, CDR2 FQNEAQ. V dropped 5 bases and J dropped 7 bases, with 14 bases sitting between them. The CDR3 is CASSPEGGGTQYF. The CDR3 bases are TGTGCCAGCAGCCCCGAGGGAGGGGGGACCCAGTACTTC. The entire variable domain, with the rest obtained from reference TRBV7-8 and TRBJ2-5, is as follows: GAGVSQSPRYKVAKRGQDVALRCDPISGHVSLFWYQQALGQGPEFLTYFQNEAQLDKSGLPSDRFFAERPEGSVSTLKIQRTQQEDSAVYLCASSPEGGGTQYFGPGTRLLVL.

The chain couples TRBV6-4 to TRBJ2-3, with TRBD2 identical over 10 bases. CDR1 is MRHNA, CDR2 SNTAGT, per germline. V gave up 0 bases and J gave up 3 bases; unmatched junction bases: 0. The CDR3 contains 15 residues. In DNA form, the CDR3 reads TGTGCCAGCAGTGACTCTAGCGGGGGGACAGATACGCAGTATTTT. Translated, it gives CASSDSSGGTDTQYF.

The rearrangement links TRBV6-6 to TRBJ1-4; the D is unclear. Germline CDR1 and CDR2: MNHNY and SVGAGI (reference sequence). The CDR3 is 13 amino acids. Trimming stripped 6 bases from V and 8 bases from J, with 13 bases between. CDR3 residues: CASRAGLGEKLFF. CDR3 nucleotides: TGTGCCAGCAGGGCGGGGTTGGGGGAAAAACTGTTTTTT.

A few counts support this clone. The chain joins TRBV6-2 or TRBV6-3 to TRBJ1-1; tentatively, D is TRBD1 (5 bases). The CDR3 is made up of 13 amino acids. CDR1 and CDR2 from the germline V gene are MNHEY and SVGEGT. The V end was cut by 3 bases, the J end by 10 bases, with 15 bases between. The CDR3 reads CASSYLGTLGAFF. CDR3 DNA: TGTGCCAGCAGTTATCTGGGGACTCTGGGAGCTTTCTTT.

The chain links TRBV20-1 to TRBJ2-7; D gene unclear. Germline V CDR1 and CDR2: DFQATT, SNEGSKA (reference sequence). The CDR3 totals 9 residues. V lost 3 bases and J 4 bases, leaving 1 base between the germline ends. The CDR3 here is CSASYEQYF. The CDR3 DNA reads TGCAGTGCTAGTTACGAGCAGTACTTC.

The gene calls are TRBV6-2 or TRBV6-3 and TRBJ2-7; the D is unclear. There are 13 residues in the CDR3. The V end lost 0 bases, the J end lost 6 bases, and 9 bases lay between the germline ends. The germline gives CDR1 MNHEY, CDR2 SVGEGT. CDR3 DNA: TGTGCCAGCAGTTACTCGGCAGAAAGCGAGCAGTACTTC. Its protein product is CASSYSAESEQYF.

This clone was picked up one time. The gene calls are TRBV6-6 and TRBJ1-2; D not resolved. CDR1 and CDR2 from the germline V gene are MNHNY and SVGAGI (reference sequence). The CDR3 has 13 amino acids. Trimming pared 3 bases from V and 6 bases from J, leaving 11 bases between. Written as DNA, the CDR3 is TGTGCCAGCAGTTATCGGGGTGAGGATGGCTACACCTTC. This codes for CASSYRGEDGYTF.

This rearrangement joins TRBV7-9 to TRBJ1-1; 7 bases are shared with TRBD1. From germline, CDR1 is SEHNR and CDR2 FQNEAQ (reference sequence). The CDR3 totals 15 residues. Losses at the gene ends were 0 bases for V and 4 bases for J; bases not matched to a gene: 5. CDR3 sequence reads: CASSLADRRLTEAFF. The CDR3 region has the DNA TGTGCCAGCAGCTTAGCGGACAGGCGGCTCACTGAAGCTTTCTTT.

This clone was counted between two and nine times. The rearrangement uses TRBV4-3 and TRBJ1-4; possibly TRBD1 for D (5 bases). V lost 5 bases and J lost 10, with 11 bases in between. Germline CDR1 and CDR2: LGHNA and YSLEER. CDR3 length: 12 amino acids. The DNA of the CDR3 is TGCGCCAGCAGCTTCGATCAGGGAAAACTGTTTTTT. Protein sequence: CASSFDQGKLFF.

The chain carries TRBV12-3 or TRBV12-4 and TRBJ1-1; 9 nucleotides align to TRBD1. The CDR3 loop spans 12 amino acids. V shed 5 bases and J 11 bases; nucleotides not matched to a gene: 6. CDR3: CASSPTGQGAFF. The CDR3 DNA sequence: TGTGCCAGCAGTCCGACTGGACAGGGGGCTTTCTTT.

The chain has TRBV5-1 and TRBJ1-3; D call uncertain. Germline CDR1 and CDR2: SGHRS and YFSETQ. This CDR3 comprises 16 residues. The V and J ends lost 4 bases and 0 bases respectively, with 14 bases between them. DNA of the CDR3: TGCGCCAGCAGCGGGCCCGACGCCTCCTCTGGAAACACCATATATTTT. Encoded protein: CASSGPDASSGNTIYF.

The V and J genes are TRBV5-6 and TRBJ1-1; weak D call: TRBD1 (5 bases). Germline-derived CDR1 and CDR2 are SGHDT and YYEEEE. This CDR3 has 15 residues. Trimming took 4 bases from V and 4 from J, leaving 17 bases between them. The CDR3 sequence: CASSEVRQTRTEAFF. The CDR3 nucleotides are TGTGCCAGCAGCGAAGTACGACAGACACGCACTGAAGCTTTCTTT.

This chain links TRBV5-4 with TRBJ1-2; D not resolved. From germline, CDR1 is SGHNT and CDR2 YYREEE (reference sequence). Trimming removed 0 bases at V and 5 bases at J, with 2 bases between. There are 11 residues in the CDR3. CDR3 sequence (DNA): TGTGCCAGCAGCTTGGGGTATGGCTACACCTTC. It encodes CASSLGYGYTF.

This clone was detected only a few times. The chain's CDR3 is CASSQMYGGRNQPQHF. CDR3 coding DNA: TGCGCCAGCAGCCAAATGTACGGCGGACGCAATCAGCCCCAGCATTTT. The chain carries TRBV4-3 and TRBJ1-5; D not certain. Germline values: CDR1 LGHNA, CDR2 YSLEER. V gave up 2 bases and J gave up 2 bases, with 13 bases separating them. This CDR3 spans 16 amino acids.

V is TRBV9 and J is TRBJ1-2; D not resolved. CDR1 and CDR2 (germline): SGDLS, YYNGEE. The CDR3 is made up of 17 amino acids. V was trimmed by 0 bases and J by 4 bases, leaving 19 bases between them. CDR3 sequence (DNA): TGTGCCAGCAGCGTAGGAGGCAGGCCCCAAGCCCCCTATGGCTACACCTTC. Translated: CASSVGGRPQAPYGYTF.

The rearrangement uses TRBV27 and TRBJ2-7; 12 nucleotides agree with TRBD1. CDR3 size: 16 residues. In germline, CDR1 is MNHEY, CDR2 SMNVEV (reference sequence). With V trimmed by 5 bases and J by 3 bases, 8 bases remained unmatched. CDR3 nucleotides: TGTGCCAGCAGTGGGACCGGGACAGGGGGCGACTACGAGCAGTACTTC. Residues: CASSGTGTGGDYEQYF.

This clone was seen a few times. V usage is TRBV28 and J usage is TRBJ2-1; no definite D call. The CDR3 covers 11 residues. Trimming removed 3 bases from V and 9 bases from J, with 6 bases in between. Germline V gene data show CDR1 as MDHEN and CDR2 as SYDVKM. CDR3 sequence: CASSFPTEQFF. The CDR3, as DNA: TGTGCCAGCAGTTTTCCGACTGAGCAGTTCTTC.

V gene TRBV3-1 (or the pseudogene TRBV3-2) combines with J gene TRBJ1-4, with unresolved D. The CDR3 has 15 residues. Germline CDR1 and CDR2: LGHDT and YNNKEL (reference sequence). The germline V and J ends were trimmed by 4 bases and 0 bases, with 9 bases remaining between them. Here the CDR3 reads CASSLIPSTNEKLFF. CDR3 nucleotide sequence: TGTGCCAGCAGCCTAATCCCATCAACTAATGAAAAACTGTTTTTT.

The chain combines TRBV5-8 with TRBJ2-2, with D perhaps given as TRBD1 or TRBD2 (6 bases each). The germline gives CDR1 SGHTS, CDR2 YDEGEE. V was trimmed by 4 bases and J by 4 bases, leaving 14 bases between them. CDR3 length: 15 residues. The CDR3 DNA reads as TGTGCCAGCAGCAGCCGGGGGCTCGGCACCGGGGAGCTGTTTTTT. Translated, it gives CASSSRGLGTGELFF.

This clone turned up a few times. The genes are TRBV4-3 and TRBJ1-1; 8 bases align to TRBD1. The J segment lost 5 bases and the V segment lost 3 bases, leaving 2 bases of the junction unmatched. There are 13 residues in the CDR3. Germline values: CDR1 LGHNA, CDR2 YSLEER. The CDR3 loop is CASSQGQVTEAFF. DNA for the CDR3: TGCGCCAGCAGCCAGGGACAGGTAACTGAAGCTTTCTTT.

The chain joins TRBV21-1 to TRBJ2-7; TRBD1 is the table's D call and was not checked against the DNA. TRBV21-1 is listed as a pseudogene. This CDR3 region has 16 residues. CDR3 nucleotides: TGTGCCAGCCCCCCCCCTCCGCGACAGGGCCCCTACGAGCAGTACTTC. Its protein is CASPPPPRQGPYEQYF.

V gene TRBV15 combines with J gene TRBJ1-4, with TRBD1 identical over 9 bases. Trimming took 0 bases from V and 7 from J; bases not matched to a gene: 3. CDR3 length: 15 amino acids. The V gene's germline CDR1 is LNHNV and CDR2 YYDKDF (reference sequence). CDR3 sequence: CATSRDLTGGEKLFF. In DNA form, the CDR3 reads TGTGCCACCAGCAGAGATCTGACAGGGGGTGAAAAACTGTTTTTT.

In its sample, this clone was seen once. CDR3 sequence: CSGVGRAWTGELFF. CDR3 DNA sequence: TGCAGCGGGGTGGGGAGGGCCTGGACCGGGGAGCTGTTTTTT. The chain couples TRBV29-1 to TRBJ2-2; 7 bases agree with TRBD2. CDR1 and CDR2 (germline): SQVTM, ANQGSEA. CDR3 size: 14 residues. V lost 7 bases and J lost 5; bases outside the gene matches: 10.

The chain joins TRBV15 to TRBJ1-2; D is unclear. This CDR3 has 14 residues. V lost 0 bases and J lost 4, with 9 bases in between. Germline V gives CDR1 LNHNV, CDR2 YYDKDF (reference sequence). The CDR3 here is CATSRERVLYGYTF. The CDR3 region has the DNA TGTGCCACCAGCAGAGAAAGGGTCCTCTATGGCTACACCTTC.

The chain links TRBV10-2 to TRBJ1-5; D is undetermined. With 3 bases removed from V and 6 bases from J, the gap between germline ends came to 12 bases. The CDR3 covers 14 residues. The germline CDR1 and CDR2 sequences are WSHSY and SAAADI. CDR3 DNA: TGCGCCAGCAGTGACTCCGCTCCCATTCAGCCCCAGCATTTT. Its protein is CASSDSAPIQPQHF.

This clone has a handful of counts. The CDR3 is CASRVAVGGHNEQFF. The CDR3 DNA reads TGTGCCAGCCGGGTGGCAGTGGGGGGCCACAATGAGCAGTTCTTC. The chain couples TRBV6-4 to TRBJ2-1; the D gene could be TRBD1 or TRBD2 (6 bases each). This CDR3 has 15 amino acids. Deletions cut 8 bases from V and 5 bases from J, with 19 bases between. Germline lookup yields CDR1 MRHNA and CDR2 SNTAGT.

The chain is built from TRBV19 and TRBJ1-2; D uncertain. The CDR3 is made up of 12 amino acids. Looked up from germline, CDR1 is LNHDA and CDR2 is SQIVND (reference sequence). V gave up 4 bases and J gave up 3 bases, with 6 bases separating them. CDR3 nucleotides: TGTGCCAGTAGTAGAGCTTACTATGGCTACACCTTC. Translated, it gives CASSRAYYGYTF.